This TCR beta chain was captured in a study of T cells in Graves' hyperthyroidism and ophthalmopathy. Study details: Before treatment of any kind, peripheral blood was taken at initial diagnosis. Findings and limits, study-wide: From stable hyperthyroidism, ophthalmopathy was set apart by a 13 V-J model.

Reasons for excluding patients were uncontrolled infection, other autoimmune disease, pregnancy or lactation. Amplified TCR beta CDR3 regions derived from RNA transcripts. TCR CDR3 regions were first amplified by RT-PCR with HTBI primers. TCRdb re-called the multiplex PCR reads through MiXCR, storing one row per CDR3 protein. The top ten hold approximately 48% of the sample, which has around 570,000 distinct CDR3 sequences, around 20% seen once. This clonotype was found many times. Antigen: not known. Trimming took 7 bases from V and 8 from J, leaving 29 bases between them. Per germline, CDR1 MNHEY and CDR2 SMNVEV (reference sequence). CDR3 length equals 17 residues.

The rearrangement joins TRBV27 to TRBJ1-2; tentatively, D is TRBD1 (5 bases). The TCR originated in a man aged 35-49 years with Graves' ophthalmopathy. Sequencing was carried out using blood. For the CDR3, the DNA is TGTGCCAGCAACGAACCTTGCCGGGACGGGGGAGAGGGAGGCTACACCTTC. Translation: CASNEPCRDGGEGGYTF.